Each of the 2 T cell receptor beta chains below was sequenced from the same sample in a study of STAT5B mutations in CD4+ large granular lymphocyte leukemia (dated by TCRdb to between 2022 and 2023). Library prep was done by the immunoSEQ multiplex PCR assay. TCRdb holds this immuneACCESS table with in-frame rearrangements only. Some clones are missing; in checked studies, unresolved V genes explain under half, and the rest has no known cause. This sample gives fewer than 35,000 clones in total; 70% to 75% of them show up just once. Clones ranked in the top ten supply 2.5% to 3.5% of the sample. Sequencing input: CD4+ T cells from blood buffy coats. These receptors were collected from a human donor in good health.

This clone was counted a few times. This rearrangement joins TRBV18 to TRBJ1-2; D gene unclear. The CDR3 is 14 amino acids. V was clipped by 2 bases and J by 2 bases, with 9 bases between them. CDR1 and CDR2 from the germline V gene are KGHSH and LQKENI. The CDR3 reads CASSPGRNNYGYTF. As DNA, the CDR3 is TGTGCCAGCTCACCAGGCAGGAACAACTATGGCTACACCTTC.

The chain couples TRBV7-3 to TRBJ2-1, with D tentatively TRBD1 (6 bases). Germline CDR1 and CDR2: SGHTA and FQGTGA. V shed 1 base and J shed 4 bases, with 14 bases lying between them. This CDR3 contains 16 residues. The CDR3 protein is CASSLMGATPYNEQFF. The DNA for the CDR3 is TGTGCCAGCAGCTTAATGGGGGCCACCCCTTACAATGAGCAGTTCTTC.